The clone carrying this T cell receptor (beta chain) was seen once. These data originate in a study of cytomegalovirus exposure and HLA in healthy donors. Study-level information: Out of roughly 170 million T cells, an earlier analysis found roughly 110 million unique TCR beta sequences in total.

Use of 60 Vbeta and 13 Jbeta primers characterized the PCR. Libraries were prepared by immunoSEQ multiplex PCR; TCRdb keeps only in-frame clonotypes and omits some of them. The sample records approximately 180,000 clones, 60% to 80% being singletons. The V segment lost 7 bases and the J segment 4 bases; nucleotides outside the gene matches: 6. Per the germline V gene, CDR1 is SNHLY and CDR2 is FYNNEI. The CDR3 spans 14 residues. This chain connects TRBV2 to TRBJ1-3; 8 bases line up with TRBD1. This TCR was recovered from a man aged 35 to 55 in good health and CMV-seropositive. The sample consisted of PBMCs. CDR3 sequence (DNA): TGTGCCAGCAACGGACAGGGCACGGGAAACACCATATATTTT. Translating it yields CASNGQGTGNTIYF.